This TCR beta chain was obtained from a study of tumor-infiltrating lymphocytes in primary liver carcinoma. TCR beta cDNA was prepared out of roughly 0.45 ug total RNA by means of a constant-region primer. Three nested multiplex PCR rounds, a slightly modified ARM-PCR method, built the TCR beta libraries. Investigators reported that the first two PCR rounds, at about 9 cycles each, used TRBV1-TRBV30 forward primers with a C-beta reverse primer. TCRdb independently ran MiXCR on the multiplex PCR reads; one entry per CDR3 protein. Of fewer than 200,000 distinct CDR3 sequences in the sample, roughly 80% were seen once. Turning to this clonotype: Its target is unknown. No conserved phenylalanine or tryptophan is present at the end of the CDR3, so a read error is the likely explanation.

Unsorted bulk tissue (roughly 17-32 mg) underwent RNA and DNA co-extraction. V was pared by 6 bases and J by 4 bases, with 6 bases of the junction left unmatched. Germline V gene data show CDR1 as LGHNA and CDR2 as YSLEER. The CDR3 consists of 15 residues. General observations from the study: Compared with tumor region pairs, tumor-adjacent and tumor-blood pairs overlapped less.

This clonotype was sampled from a man in his forties with primary liver carcinoma and hepatitis B virus infection. The rearrangement links TRBV4-3 to TRBJ2-6, with 7 nucleotides matching TRBD1. Input material: tumor tissue from primary liver carcinoma. This CDR3 is CASRQGTPGANVLTY. DNA of the CDR3: TGCGCCAGCAGACAGGGGACACCCGGGGCCAACGTCCTGACTTAC.